The entry below gives a single T cell receptor (beta chain) sequence along with its context. Its antigen is unidentified. This record belongs to a study of beta chain features in type 1 diabetes. CD45RO/CCR7/CD25/CD127/CD95/CD27 sorting isolated CD4+ naive, central memory, regulatory and stem cell-like memory cells. Germline V CDR1 and CDR2: MDHEN, SYDVKM. This CDR3 comprises 14 residues. The trim removed 7 bases at V and 4 bases at J, leaving 4 bases unmatched. Whole-study findings and limits: For type 1 diabetes patients, VDJ junctions showed fewer insertions and more deletions. Highly expressing activated T cells could be over-counted with a cDNA template. Patients showed naive, central memory and Treg TCRB repertoires that appeared more similar than those of healthy donors. Shortening that was moderate but significant affected the TCRB CDR3s of Type 1 diabetes patients in all four CD4+ subsets.

As every portion of the isolated RNA was reverse transcribed, the sequencing read expressed TCRB transcripts. Generated by immunoSEQ multiplex PCR, the TCRdb table keeps only in-frame clones and is missing some. The top ten hold about 0.015% of the sample, which has hundreds of thousands of clones, 13% to 15% seen once. Material: naive CD4+ T cells from blood. The chain employs TRBV28 and TRBJ2-7; 13 nucleotides align to TRBD2. This clonotype was sampled from a man aged 30-40 years with type 1 diabetes. CDR3 coding DNA: TGTGCCAGCACCAAGACTAGCGGGGGGTACGAGCAGTACTTC. Its translation: CASTKTSGGYEQYF. Variable domain in full (rest from reference TRBV28 and TRBJ2-7): DVKVTQSSRYLVKRTGEKVFLECVQDMDHENMFWYRQDPGLGLRLIYFSYDVKMKEKGDIPEGYSVSREKKERFSLILESASTNQTSMYLCASTKTSGGYEQYFGPGTRLTVT.